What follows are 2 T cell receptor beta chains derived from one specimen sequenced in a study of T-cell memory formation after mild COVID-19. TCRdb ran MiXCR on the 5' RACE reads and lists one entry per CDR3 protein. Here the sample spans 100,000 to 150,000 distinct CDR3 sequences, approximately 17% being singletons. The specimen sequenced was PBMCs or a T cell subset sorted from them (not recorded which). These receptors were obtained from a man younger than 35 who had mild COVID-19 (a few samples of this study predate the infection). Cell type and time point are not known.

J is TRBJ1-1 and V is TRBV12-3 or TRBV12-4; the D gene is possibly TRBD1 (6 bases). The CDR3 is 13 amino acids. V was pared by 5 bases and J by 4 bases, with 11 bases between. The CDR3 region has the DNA TGTGCCAGCAGTACCGACAGGACCACTGAAGCTTTCTTT. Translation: CASSTDRTTEAFF.

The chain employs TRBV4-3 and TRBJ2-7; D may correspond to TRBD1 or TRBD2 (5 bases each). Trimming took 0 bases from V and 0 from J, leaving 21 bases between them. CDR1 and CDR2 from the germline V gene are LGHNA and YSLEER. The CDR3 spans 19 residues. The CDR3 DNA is TGCGCCAGCAGCCAAGATTTGCCACTTGGTGGGACCGTCTCCTACGAGCAGTACTTC. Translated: CASSQDLPLGGTVSYEQYF.